This T cell receptor (beta chain) was observed in a study of blood T cell repertoires in COVID-19. As for the study in general: Specimens from acute and convalescent COVID-19 originated in the United States, Italy and Spain.

Original methodology: Using reference gene primer amplification, nucleated cell counts were estimated. TCRdb keeps only in-frame clones here, not all; method: immunoSEQ multiplex PCR. D and trimming were read from the DNA, whereas the V and J calls and clone size are those reported in that table. The sample consists of 390,000 or so clones, roughly 89% of them appearing once. Germline V gives CDR1 LNHNV, CDR2 YYDKDF (reference sequence). V dropped 1 base and J dropped 4 bases, with 13 bases sitting between them. The length of the CDR3 is 15 residues. This chain joins TRBV15 and TRBJ1-2; no definite D call. The receptor was derived from a woman in her 30s with active or convalescent COVID-19. Sequences were obtained from peripheral blood. The chain's CDR3 is CATSRGNGRGYGYTF. Written as DNA, the CDR3 is TGTGCCACCAGCAGAGGAAACGGCAGAGGCTATGGCTACACCTTC. Together with reference TRBV15 and TRBJ1-2, the CDR3 gives the full variable domain: DAMVIQNPRYQVTQFGKPVTLSCSQTLNHNVMYWYQQKSSQAPKLLFHYYDKDFNNEADTPDNFQSRRPNTSFCFLDIRSPGLGDTAMYLCATSRGNGRGYGYTFGSGTRLTVV.